This TCR beta chain was obtained from a study of T cells in Graves' hyperthyroidism and ophthalmopathy. Graves' hyperthyroidism showing no ophthalmopathy progression within 18 months was considered stable. This clonotype was counted at least ten times. What it recognizes is unknown. Findings of the study overall: Ophthalmopathy prediction by the model preceded onset by a median about 6.5 months. Ophthalmopathy stood apart from stable hyperthyroidism in a 13 V-J model. Blood also carried most thyroid clonotypes expanded above 0.001.

Researchers took RNA transcripts and amplified the TCR beta CDR3 regions from them. RT-PCR in the first round (using the HTBI primer set) targeted the TCR CDR3. TCRdb reprocessed the multiplex PCR reads via MiXCR and lists one record per CDR3 protein. Among approximately 530,000 distinct CDR3 sequences listed, over 15% were seen once. The germline V and J ends were trimmed by 6 bases and 3 bases, with 15 bases remaining between them. The CDR3 totals 14 residues. The V gene is TRBV12-3 or TRBV12-4, the J gene TRBJ2-7; either TRBD1 or TRBD2 may fit D (5 bases each). The sequenced sample consisted of blood. The receptor's source is a woman between 18 and 29 years old with Graves' hyperthyroidism. CDR3 loop: CASSPGPRIYEQYF. CDR3 DNA: TGTGCCAGCAGCCCGGGACCCCGGATCTACGAGCAGTACTTC.